One and the same sample provided the 20 T cell receptor beta chains below, sequenced in a study of cytomegalovirus exposure and HLA in healthy donors. Both 60 Vbeta primers and 13 Jbeta primers went into the PCR. Profiling relied on immunoSEQ multiplex PCR, and the TCRdb table lists in-frame clones only, not all of them. The table records more than 200,000 clones, roughly 85% of them present only once. The sequencing input was PBMCs. These receptors were obtained from a man aged 18 to 35 in good health and CMV-seronegative.

The chain employs TRBV13 and TRBJ2-7, with D possibly being TRBD2 (6 bases). The ends were cut back, 4 bases at V and 2 bases at J, with 12 bases in the middle. From germline, CDR1 is PRHDT and CDR2 FYEKMQ (reference sequence). The CDR3 is made up of 14 amino acids. The CDR3 nucleotides are TGTGCCAGCAGCTACCGGGACTTCCCCTACGAGCAGTACTTC. Amino acids: CASSYRDFPYEQYF.

The rearrangement links TRBV29-1 to TRBJ1-2, with a possible D match to TRBD1 (5 bases). V was clipped by 3 bases and J by 1 base, with 15 bases between them. The CDR3 totals 15 residues. CDR1 SQVTM and CDR2 ANQGSEA come from the germline V gene. For the CDR3, the DNA is TGCAGCGTTGAGAGGGCGGCGGGGGATAACTATGGCTACACCTTC. Translating it yields CSVERAAGDNYGYTF.

The V call is TRBV2, the J call TRBJ1-1; 7 bases line up with TRBD1. The CDR3 consists of 15 residues. With V trimmed by 0 bases and J by 4 bases, 5 bases remained unmatched. The germline CDR1 and CDR2 sequences are SNHLY and FYNNEI. The CDR3 nucleotides read TGTGCCAGCAGTGAAGCGCAGGGGGGAGGCACTGAAGCTTTCTTT. Protein product: CASSEAQGGGTEAFF.

The V gene is TRBV14, the J gene TRBJ1-6; D unclear. The CDR3 loop spans 20 amino acids. V lost 3 bases and J lost 5, with 26 bases in between. Germline lookup yields CDR1 SGHDN and CDR2 FVKESK. The CDR3 coding sequence is TGTGCCAGCAGCCATGCATACAGATTATCCTCCCAACCCAATAATTCACCCCTCCACTTT. It encodes CASSHAYRLSSQPNNSPLHF.

The J gene is TRBJ1-2, the V gene TRBV19, with D maybe TRBD1 (6 bases). The germline V gene encodes CDR1 LNHDA and CDR2 SQIVND (reference sequence). The ends were cut back, 11 bases at V and 4 bases at J, with 14 bases in the middle. The length of the CDR3 is 12 residues. CDR3 loop: CAAGGASYGYTF. The CDR3 DNA sequence: TGTGCCGCGGGGGGGGCTTCCTATGGCTACACCTTC. Complete variable domain (other parts from reference TRBV19 and TRBJ1-2): DGGITQSPKYLFRKEGQNVTLSCEQNLNHDAMYWYRQDPGQGLRLIYYSQIVNDFQKGDIAEGYSVSREKKESFPLTVTSAQKNPTAFYLCAAGGASYGYTFGSGTRLTVV.

This clone was counted only a few times. The gene calls are TRBV7-3 and TRBJ2-7, with D possibly matching TRBD2 (5 bases). This CDR3 has 13 amino acids. Germline values: CDR1 SGHTA, CDR2 FQGTGA. CDR3 sequence: CFCKQEAAYEQYF. The CDR3 coding sequence is TGTTTTTGCAAGCAGGAGGCGGCATACGAGCAGTACTTC.

This clone was detected once. This chain uses TRBV19 with TRBJ2-7; 10 bases line up with TRBD1. Germline V gene data show CDR1 as LNHDA and CDR2 as SQIVND (reference sequence). The CDR3 is 17 amino acids. Trimming at V came to 5 bases and at J to 2 bases, leaving 12 bases not matched to a gene. CDR3 in DNA: TGTGCCAGTAGTCCGAATCTCCGGGACAGGGGAACCTACGAGCAGTACTTC. Amino acid sequence: CASSPNLRDRGTYEQYF.

The chain links TRBV6-5 to TRBJ2-5; 9 bases are a match to TRBD1. The CDR3 loop spans 15 amino acids. Germline V CDR1 and CDR2: MNHEY, SVGAGI. The J segment lost 4 bases and the V segment lost 5 bases, leaving 8 bases of the junction unmatched. DNA for the CDR3: TGTGCCAGCAGTCCCTTACAGGGGGCAGGAGAGACCCAGTACTTC. Its protein is CASSPLQGAGETQYF.

J is TRBJ1-1 and V is TRBV28; weak D call: TRBD1 (5 bases). Germline V CDR1 and CDR2: MDHEN, SYDVKM. The V end was cut by 6 bases, the J end by 3 bases, with 32 bases between. This CDR3 is built from 20 residues. CDR3 protein: CASSRLHLPAGRLGDTEAFF. The CDR3 nucleotides are TGTGCCAGCAGCCGACTACACCTTCCGGCGGGGCGTTTAGGGGACACTGAAGCTTTCTTT.

The chain carries TRBV7-9 and TRBJ1-5; D is unresolved. Germline assignment: CDR1 SEHNR and CDR2 FQNEAQ (reference sequence). Deletions cut 5 bases from V and 0 bases from J, with 14 bases between. The length of the CDR3 is 16 residues. CDR3 DNA sequence: TGTGCCAGCAGCGTATCCGGGATTCTTAGCAATCAGCCCCAGCATTTT. Translating gives CASSVSGILSNQPQHF.

This rearrangement joins TRBV12-5 to TRBJ1-6, with TRBD1 identical over 10 bases. The CDR3 contains 18 residues. The trim removed 0 bases at V and 4 bases at J, leaving 6 bases unmatched. Germline loops: CDR1 LGHNT, CDR2 FRNRAP. The CDR3 DNA reads TGTGCTAGTGGTTTGGTAGAGACAGGGGGCGGGTATAATTCACCCCTCCACTTT. Amino acid sequence: CASGLVETGGGYNSPLHF.

For the CDR3, the DNA is TGCGCCAGCAGCTTGGGGCAATCTGGCTACACCTTC. Its protein is CASSLGQSGYTF. This chain uses TRBV5-1 with TRBJ1-2; D not certain. V was clipped by 0 bases and J by 7 bases, with 7 bases between them. Germline CDR1 SGHRS, CDR2 YFSETQ. The CDR3 loop spans 12 amino acids.

The chain combines TRBV30 with TRBJ2-1; TRBD2 aligns across 9 bases. In germline, CDR1 is GTSNPN, CDR2 SVGIG (reference sequence). V lost 0 bases to trimming and J lost 7 bases; unmatched junction nucleotides: 7. The CDR3 is 15 residues long. CDR3 DNA sequence: TGTGCCTGGAGTGTTGGTCTAGCGGGAAGGAATGAGCAGTTCTTC. Protein sequence: CAWSVGLAGRNEQFF.

The chain carries TRBV29-1 and TRBJ1-2, with D unclear. This CDR3 contains 13 residues. V dropped 1 base and J dropped 2 bases, with 8 bases sitting between them. The germline CDR1 and CDR2 sequences are SQVTM and ANQGSEA. DNA for the CDR3: TGCAGCGTTGAAGCCGGCAGGAACTATGGCTACACCTTC. Translating gives CSVEAGRNYGYTF.

This clone was counted many times. The chain is built from TRBV11-3 and TRBJ2-7; D possibly corresponds to TRBD1 (6 bases). The V end lost 2 bases, the J end lost 7 bases, and 15 bases lay between the germline ends. The CDR3 is 14 residues long. Germline V CDR1 and CDR2: SGHNT, YENEEA. DNA of the CDR3: TGTGCCAGCAGCTTATCTACAGGGTCTGGAGAGCAGTACTTC. This translates into CASSLSTGSGEQYF.

The genes are TRBV7-9 and TRBJ2-3; TRBD1 matches at 7 bases. Germline lookup yields CDR1 SEHNR and CDR2 FQNEAQ (reference sequence). Losses at the gene ends were 5 bases for V and 5 bases for J; bases not matched to a gene: 13. The CDR3 is 16 amino acids. CDR3: CASSTLTRGKGDTQYF. CDR3 bases: TGTGCCAGCAGCACACTCACCAGGGGGAAAGGAGATACGCAGTATTTT. Together with reference TRBV7-9 and TRBJ2-3, the CDR3 gives the full variable domain: DTGVSQNPRHKITKRGQNVTFRCDPISEHNRLYWYRQTLGQGPEFLTYFQNEAQLEKSRLLSDRFSAERPKGSFSTLEIQRTEQGDSAMYLCASSTLTRGKGDTQYFGPGTRLTVL.

This clone was seen once. The chain combines TRBV11-2 with TRBJ2-1; 7 nucleotides agree with TRBD2. This CDR3 has 15 amino acids. Looked up from germline, CDR1 is SGHAT and CDR2 is FQNNGV. V was clipped by 5 bases and J by 8 bases; unmatched bases: 12. CDR3 region: CASSPLTGRRDEQFF. Here the CDR3 DNA reads TGTGCCAGCAGCCCTCTAACCGGGAGGCGGGATGAGCAGTTCTTC.

The rearrangement joins TRBV5-5 to TRBJ1-4, with D unclear. The V gene's germline CDR1 is SGHKS and CDR2 YYEKEE (reference sequence). V lost 1 base and J 5 bases, leaving 6 bases between the germline ends. CDR3 length: 13 amino acids. The CDR3 region is CASSLWANEKLFF. The CDR3 DNA reads as TGTGCCAGCAGCTTGTGGGCAAATGAAAAACTGTTTTTT.

This chain connects TRBV19 to TRBJ2-6; possibly TRBD1 for D (6 bases). Germline V lookup: CDR1 LNHDA, CDR2 SQIVND (reference sequence). V shed 10 bases and J shed 0 bases, with 10 bases lying between them. There are 14 residues in the CDR3. CDR3 DNA sequence: TGTGCCACCTCAGGGGTCTCTGGGGCCAACGTCCTGACTTTC. This encodes CATSGVSGANVLTF.

The CDR3: CASSLGGRQVTDTQYF. CDR3 sequence (DNA): TGCGCCAGCAGCTTGGGCGGGAGACAGGTAACAGATACGCAGTATTTT. V is TRBV5-1 and J is TRBJ2-3; tentative D call: TRBD2 (7 bases). The germline CDR1 and CDR2 sequences are SGHRS and YFSETQ. Trimming took 0 bases from V and 3 from J, leaving 14 bases between them. This CDR3 region has 16 residues. Drawing the rest from reference TRBV5-1 and TRBJ2-3, the complete variable domain is KAGVTQTPRYLIKTRGQQVTLSCSPISGHRSVSWYQQTPGQGLQFLFEYFSETQRNKGNFPGRFSGRQFSNSRSEMNVSTLELGDSALYLCASSLGGRQVTDTQYFGPGTRLTVL.